This TCR beta chain was sequenced in a study of blood T cell repertoires in COVID-19. Study in general: Sites in the United States, Italy and Spain provided acute and convalescent COVID-19 samples. In each case, the material was cDNA or gDNA derived from T cells, B-cell-depleted T cells, or PBMCs.

This clone has just a few counts. From germline, CDR1 is MNHNS and CDR2 SASEGT. There are 14 residues in the CDR3. Trimming cost V 3 bases and J 12 bases, with 15 bases left between them. Per the study methods: The assay estimated nucleated cells by amplifying reference gene primers. This table comes from immunoSEQ multiplex PCR, and its TCRdb copy is limited to in-frame clones, with some not included. Clone size and the V and J calls come from that table; the DNA yielded D and trimming. The sample shows roughly 410,000 clones, roughly 86% of them seen only once. The Seattle patients joined while their infection was active and were tracked longitudinally afterward.

Source material: peripheral blood. This sequence originates from a woman in her sixties with COVID-19, enrolled during active disease. This rearrangement joins TRBV6-1 to TRBJ1-6; possibly TRBD1 for D (5 bases). The DNA of the CDR3 is TGTGCCAGCAGTGATTGGGGGGTTTTAGAACCCCTCCACTTT. Protein: CASSDWGVLEPLHF.